These T cell receptor beta chains were read from a single sample in a study of Graves' ophthalmopathy and Graves' hyperthyroidism. Each CDR3 protein is one row after TCRdb ran MiXCR on the multiplex PCR reads. The sample has about 1.2 million distinct CDR3 sequences, less than 45% seen once. Sequencing used peripheral blood or thyroid tissue (not recorded which). All receptors derive from an adult man with Graves' hyperthyroidism. Each CDR3 is given with its conserved first and last residue. Fields, in order: D gene, V gene, clone size, J gene, CDR3 protein, CDR3 DNA. D genes are given only for firm matches. Rows give clone size only sometimes, using once, few, many, or a class for an expanded clone.

TRBD2	TRBV12-3/TRBV12-4	many	TRBJ2-7	CASSVLAGGDEQYF	TGTGCCAGCAGCGTACTAGCGGGAGGAGACGAGCAGTACTTC
.	TRBV7-2	many	TRBJ2-5	CASSLAGPQETQYF	TGTGCCAGCAGCTTGGCGGGCCCCCAAGAGACCCAGTACTTC
.	TRBV30	.	TRBJ2-7	CAWSVKGFTYEQYF	TGTGCCTGGAGTGTAAAAGGGTTCACCTACGAGCAGTACTTC
.	TRBV6-6	.	TRBJ2-7	CASSRILGYEQYF	TGTGCCAGCAGCCGGATTCTCGGCTACGAGCAGTACTTC
.	TRBV25-1	.	TRBJ1-3	CASSPRADVSGNTIYF	TGTGCCAGCTCACCACGGGCAGACGTCTCTGGAAACACCATATATTTT
.	TRBV15	.	TRBJ1-2	CATSRGGYVGYTF	TGTGCCACCAGCAGAGGAGGGTATGTTGGCTACACCTTC
.	TRBV7-2	.	TRBJ2-7	CASSSGRTAQHPYEQYF	TGTGCCAGCAGCTCCGGCCGGACAGCACAACATCCCTACGAGCAGTACTTC
.	TRBV5-6	.	TRBJ1-2	CASSFGIRGYTF	TGTGCCAGCAGCTTCGGGATCAGGGGTTACACCTTC
.	TRBV2	few	TRBJ2-3	CASSEAGVGRSQYF	TGTGCCAGCAGTGAAGCGGGTGTCGGAAGGTCGCAGTATTTT
.	TRBV19	.	TRBJ2-2	CASSTQGGSGELFF	TGTGCCAGTAGTACCCAGGGTGGCTCTGGGGAGCTGTTTTTT
.	TRBV6-5	few	TRBJ1-1	CASSFSSWGTEAFF	TGTGCCAGCAGTTTCTCGAGTTGGGGAACTGAAGCTTTCTTT
.	TRBV5-5	few	TRBJ1-3	CASSLDGMTGNTIYF	TGTGCCAGCAGCTTGGACGGCATGACTGGAAACACCATATATTTT
.	TRBV5-5	many	TRBJ2-5	CASRRDFEETQYF	TGTGCCAGCAGAAGGGATTTCGAAGAGACCCAGTACTTC
.	TRBV29-1	few	TRBJ1-1	CSVAGGRNEAFF	TGCAGCGTGGCAGGAGGGCGAAATGAAGCTTTCTTT
TRBD1	TRBV7-6	few	TRBJ2-7	CASSSGQGAEQYF	TGTGCCAGCAGTTCTGGACAGGGGGCCGAGCAGTACTTC
TRBD1	TRBV4-1	.	TRBJ1-2	CASSHRQGENYGYTF	TGCGCCAGCAGCCACCGACAGGGAGAGAACTATGGCTACACCTTC
TRBD1	TRBV10-3	few	TRBJ2-7	CAINEQGGYYEQYF	TGTGCCATCAATGAACAAGGGGGCTACTACGAGCAGTACTTC
TRBD1	TRBV2	many	TRBJ1-1	CASSEWSAGTAGEAFF	TGTGCCAGCAGTGAATGGTCCGCCGGGACAGCTGGTGAAGCTTTCTTT
.	TRBV29-1	many	TRBJ2-2	CSARGETGELFF	TGCAGCGCCCGTGGAGAGACCGGGGAGCTGTTTTTT
.	TRBV7-8	.	TRBJ2-1	CASSLPGGRGNEQFF	TGTGCCAGCAGCTTACCCGGGGGCAGGGGCAATGAGCAGTTCTTC
.	TRBV25-1	.	TRBJ1-1	CASSEFAGHTEAFF	TGTGCCAGCAGTGAATTTGCAGGGCACACTGAAGCTTTCTTT
TRBD1	TRBV7-8	many	TRBJ1-4	CASSLDGTVANEKLFF	TGTGCCAGCAGCTTAGATGGGACAGTAGCTAATGAAAAACTGTTTTTT
TRBD1	TRBV11-2	many	TRBJ1-2	CAIGTGANYGYTF	TGTGCCATCGGGACAGGGGCTAACTATGGCTACACCTTC
.	TRBV12-3/TRBV12-4	few	TRBJ1-5	CASRLEINQPQHF	TGTGCCAGCAGACTGGAGATCAATCAGCCCCAGCATTTT
.	TRBV7-9	many	TRBJ1-2	CASSRLDYGYTF	TGTGCCAGCAGCCGCTTAGACTATGGCTACACCTTC
.	TRBV12-3/TRBV12-4	many	TRBJ2-5	CASSFYRQETQYF	TGTGCCAGCAGTTTCTATCGCCAAGAGACCCAGTACTTC
.	TRBV6-2/TRBV6-3	few	TRBJ1-1	CASATTGTGTEAFF	TGTGCCAGCGCTACTACAGGGACCGGCACTGAAGCTTTCTTT
.	TRBV9	.	TRBJ2-7	CASSVAGGIYEQYF	TGTGCCAGCAGCGTAGCGGGCGGAATTTACGAGCAGTACTTC
.	TRBV2	many	TRBJ2-5	CASTTLRAGKETQYF	TGTGCCAGCACCACACTACGGGCGGGGAAAGAGACCCAGTACTTC